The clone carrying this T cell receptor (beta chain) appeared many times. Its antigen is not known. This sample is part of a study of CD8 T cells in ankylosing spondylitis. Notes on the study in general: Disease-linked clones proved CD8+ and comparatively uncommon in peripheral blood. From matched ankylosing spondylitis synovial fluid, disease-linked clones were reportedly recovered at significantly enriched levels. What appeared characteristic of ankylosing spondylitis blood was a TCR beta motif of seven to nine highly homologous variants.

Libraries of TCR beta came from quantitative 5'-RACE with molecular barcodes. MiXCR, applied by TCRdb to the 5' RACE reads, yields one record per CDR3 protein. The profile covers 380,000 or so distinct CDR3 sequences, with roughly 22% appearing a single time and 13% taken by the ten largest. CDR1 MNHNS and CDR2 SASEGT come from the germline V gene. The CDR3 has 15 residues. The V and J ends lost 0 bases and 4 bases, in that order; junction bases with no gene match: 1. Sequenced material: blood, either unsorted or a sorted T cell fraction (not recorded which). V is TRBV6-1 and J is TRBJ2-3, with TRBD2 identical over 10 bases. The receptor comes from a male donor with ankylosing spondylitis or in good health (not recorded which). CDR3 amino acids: CASSEAAGGPDTQYF. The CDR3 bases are TGTGCCAGCAGTGAAGCAGCGGGGGGGCCAGATACGCAGTATTTT.